Each of the 21 T cell receptor beta chains below was sequenced from the same sample in a study of cytomegalovirus exposure and HLA in healthy donors (dated by TCRdb to about 2017). Libraries came from the immunoSEQ multiplex PCR assay. A mixture of 60 forward primers for TCR Vbeta segments and 13 reverse primers for TCR Jbeta segments was used in the multiplex PCR. TCRdb re-hosts the immuneACCESS table, in-frame sequences only. Its copies lack some clones; in the studies checked, an unresolved V gene accounts for under half of them, and the cause for the rest is not known. Present in this sample are more than 200,000 clones, roughly 84% of which were seen just once. Together, the top ten hold 1.4% of the sample. Sequencing used PBMCs. The receptors derive from a girl aged 10 to 17 in good health and CMV-seronegative.

This clone has more than one count but fewer than ten. This chain joins TRBV18 and TRBJ1-5; D remains unclear. Between the trimmed V and J ends, which lost 4 bases and 8 bases, there was a span of 9 bases. The CDR3 spans 12 residues. CDR1 KGHSH and CDR2 LQKENI come from the germline V gene. CDR3 nucleotides: TGTGCCAGCTCACGGAATGAGGAGCCCCAGCATTTT. Amino acid sequence: CASSRNEEPQHF.

This clone was observed a few times. The chain couples TRBV7-9 to TRBJ2-7; D might be TRBD1 (5 bases). Germline V gene lookup returns CDR1 SEHNR and CDR2 FQNEAQ (reference sequence). The CDR3 extends over 14 amino acids. Trimming left V 2 bases short and J 2 bases short, with 10 bases between. The DNA of the CDR3 is TGTGCCAGCAGCTTATCGCCAGGGACCTACGAGCAGTACTTC. This codes for CASSLSPGTYEQYF.

V usage is TRBV2 and J usage is TRBJ1-5; 7 bases align to TRBD1. The CDR3 spans 17 residues. V lost 1 base, J lost 3 bases, and 9 bases stayed unmatched. Germline CDR1 reads SNHLY; CDR2 reads FYNNEI. CDR3 nucleotide sequence: TGTGCCAGCAGTGAAGTAGTCGGGACAGCTATCAATCAGCCCCAGCATTTT. Translating gives CASSEVVGTAINQPQHF.

This chain links TRBV28 with TRBJ1-1; TRBD1 agrees at 10 bases. V shed 8 bases, J shed 0 bases, and the junction held 3 bases outside the gene matches. Germline lookup yields CDR1 MDHEN and CDR2 SYDVKM. The CDR3 runs to 14 residues. The CDR3 nucleotides are TGTGCCAGCGAGGGACAGGGGTTGAACACTGAAGCTTTCTTT. Amino acid sequence: CASEGQGLNTEAFF.

This clone was found once. At one boundary the junction diverges from the germline segment, which might be a read error. The rearrangement links TRBV7-9 to TRBJ1-3; D ambiguous. This CDR3 is built from 12 residues. Germline loops: CDR1 SEHNR, CDR2 FQNEAQ (reference sequence). The CDR3 bases are TGTTCCAGCAGCCCCAGGGGAAACACCATATATTTT. This sequence encodes CSSSPRGNTIYF.

The rearrangement links TRBV5-5 to TRBJ1-2; D ambiguous. Germline assignment: CDR1 SGHKS and CDR2 YYEKEE (reference sequence). The CDR3 has 13 amino acids. V shed 0 bases and J shed 5 bases, with 8 bases lying between them. The CDR3 DNA reads as TGTGCCAGCAGCTTGGTGGTCCTATATGGCTACACCTTC. Amino acid sequence: CASSLVVLYGYTF.

Only one count was recorded for this clone. The genes are TRBV19 and TRBJ2-5, with 9 bases lining up with TRBD1. The J call may not be correct, given that the DNA end is closer to TRBJ2-7. Germline CDR1 reads LNHDA; CDR2 reads SQIVND (reference sequence). The CDR3 contains 15 residues. CDR3 sequence: CASSPSTGGSYEQYF. In DNA, the CDR3 is TGTGCCAGTTCTCCTTCGACAGGGGGCTCCTACGAGCAGTACTTC.

The chain links TRBV6-1 to TRBJ2-7; 7 bases fit TRBD1. Unmatched junction bases numbered 5, after V lost 3 bases and J lost 3 bases. CDR1 is MNHNS, CDR2 SASEGT, per germline. The CDR3 sequence is 14 residues long. The CDR3 loop is CASSDIRTGYEQYF. The CDR3 bases are TGTGCCAGCAGTGATATCCGGACAGGCTACGAGCAGTACTTC.

V and J are TRBV25-1 and TRBJ2-6; 7 bases fit TRBD1. The CDR3 is 17 residues long. CDR1 MGHDK and CDR2 SYGVNS come from the germline V gene. V trimming: 6 bases; J trimming: 0 bases; junction bases outside the gene matches: 8. In DNA, the CDR3 is TGTGCCAGCAGGGGGACAGACAGCCTCTCTGGGGCCAACGTCCTGACTTTC. Its translation: CASRGTDSLSGANVLTF.

The count of this clone is one. This sequence joins TRBV27 and TRBJ2-7, with a weak D call TRBD1 (6 bases). Trimming removed 7 bases at V and 2 bases at J, with 21 bases between. This CDR3 spans 16 amino acids. Germline loops: CDR1 MNHEY, CDR2 SMNVEV (reference sequence). This CDR3 reads CASNFLGPTGTYEQYF. As DNA, the CDR3 is TGTGCCAGCAATTTTTTGGGTCCGACAGGTACCTACGAGCAGTACTTC.

The chain is built from TRBV7-2 and TRBJ1-3, with D unresolved. The V end lost 0 bases, the J end lost 7 bases, and 13 bases lay between the germline ends. Germline values: CDR1 SGHTA, CDR2 FQGNSA. The CDR3 covers 15 residues. CDR3 residues: CASSLATSRPNTIYF. In DNA, the CDR3 is TGTGCCAGCAGCTTAGCGACATCCCGTCCGAACACCATATATTTT.

The chain couples TRBV9 to TRBJ2-3; TRBD1 matches 7 bases. V shed 3 bases and J 6 bases; nucleotides not matched to a gene: 7. Germline-derived CDR1 and CDR2 are SGDLS and YYNGEE. This CDR3 is built from 14 residues. Here the CDR3 reads CASSEAGGWDTQYF. The CDR3, as DNA: TGTGCCAGCAGCGAGGCAGGGGGATGGGATACGCAGTATTTT.

The V and J genes are TRBV7-2 and TRBJ1-3; the match to TRBD1 covers 7 bases. The ends lost 6 bases at V and 2 bases at J; junction bases unmatched: 10. CDR3 size: 16 residues. Germline-derived CDR1 and CDR2 are SGHTA and FQGNSA. The CDR3 spells CASSSGRDSTGNTIYF. CDR3 DNA sequence: TGTGCCAGCAGTTCCGGCCGGGACAGCACTGGAAACACCATATATTTT. The whole variable domain, remainder taken from reference TRBV7-2 and TRBJ1-3, is GAGVSQSPSNKVTEKGKDVELRCDPISGHTALYWYRQSLGQGLEFLIYFQGNSAPDKSGLPSDRFSAERTGGSVSTLTIQRTQQEDSAVYLCASSSGRDSTGNTIYFGEGSWLTVV.

The gene calls are TRBV28 and TRBJ1-4; D remains unclear. Trimming shortened V by 5 bases and J by 3 bases, and 7 bases separated the two germline ends. The germline V gene has CDR1 MDHEN and CDR2 SYDVKM. This CDR3 spans 13 amino acids. The CDR3 here is CASSPRANEKLFF. Written as DNA, the CDR3 is TGTGCCAGCAGTCCCCGCGCTAATGAAAAACTGTTTTTT.

This clone has a single count. The chain employs TRBV28 and TRBJ2-7, with TRBD2 identical over 11 bases. The CDR3 consists of 14 residues. The J segment lost 2 bases and the V segment lost 5 bases, leaving 2 bases of the junction unmatched. Germline V gene data show CDR1 as MDHEN and CDR2 as SYDVKM. The CDR3 sequence is CASSVTSGAYEQYF. CDR3 nucleotide sequence: TGTGCCAGCAGTGTGACTAGCGGGGCCTACGAGCAGTACTTC. The whole variable domain, filled in from reference TRBV28 and TRBJ2-7, reads DVKVTQSSRYLVKRTGEKVFLECVQDMDHENMFWYRQDPGLGLRLIYFSYDVKMKEKGDIPEGYSVSREKKERFSLILESASTNQTSMYLCASSVTSGAYEQYFGPGTRLTVT.

The J gene is TRBJ2-1, the V gene TRBV18; 9 positions match TRBD2. The CDR3 length is 15 residues. CDR1 is KGHSH, CDR2 LQKENI, per germline. With 1 base clipped from V and 10 bases from J, the junction kept 8 bases outside the gene matches. In DNA, the CDR3 is TGTGCCAGCTCACCACGGATAGCGGGAGCCAGGGAGCAGTTCTTC. Translating it yields CASSPRIAGAREQFF.

This rearrangement joins TRBV7-2 to TRBJ2-7; 11 bases line up with TRBD1. The germline CDR1 and CDR2 sequences are SGHTA and FQGNSA. The CDR3 is made up of 17 amino acids. V trimming: 5 bases; J trimming: 3 bases; junction bases outside the gene matches: 12. CDR3 nucleotides: TGTGCCAGCAGCCCACGGACAGGGGGCAACCGGGACTACGAGCAGTACTTC. Amino acid sequence: CASSPRTGGNRDYEQYF.

This clone was found once. The CDR3 DNA reads as TGTGCCAGCTCGCCTGCGGAGGGGTATAGGAATGAGCAGTTCTTC. It encodes CASSPAEGYRNEQFF. The chain couples TRBV18 to TRBJ2-1; D is perhaps TRBD2 (6 bases). V lost 6 bases and J lost 7, with 19 bases in between. Germline V gene data show CDR1 as KGHSH and CDR2 as LQKENI. This CDR3 is built from 15 residues.

The genes are TRBV28 and TRBJ1-1, with 8 bases aligning to TRBD1. Germline V gene lookup returns CDR1 MDHEN and CDR2 SYDVKM. The CDR3 has 15 residues. V was clipped by 6 bases and J by 4 bases; unmatched bases: 10. The CDR3 region has the DNA TGTGCCAGCAGCCGGCAGGGGGCGTCGGGCACTGAAGCTTTCTTT. As protein: CASSRQGASGTEAFF.

V is TRBV6-4 and J is TRBJ2-1; no firm D call. The germline CDR1 and CDR2 sequences are MRHNA and SNTAGT. The V end was cut by 2 bases, the J end by 0 bases, with 8 bases between. CDR3 length equals 15 residues. The CDR3 bases are TGTGCCAGCAGTGACAAACAGAGCTCCTACAATGAGCAGTTCTTC. Translation: CASSDKQSSYNEQFF.

CDR3 nucleotide sequence: TGTGCCTGGAGATCAGGGGCGCTTCACGAGCAGTACTTC. Translating gives CAWRSGALHEQYF. J is TRBJ2-7 and V is TRBV30; weak D call: TRBD1 (6 bases). The CDR3 length is 13 residues. Germline CDR1 and CDR2: GTSNPN and SVGIG (reference sequence). V was shortened by 3 bases and J by 5 bases, with 14 bases between the two germline ends.